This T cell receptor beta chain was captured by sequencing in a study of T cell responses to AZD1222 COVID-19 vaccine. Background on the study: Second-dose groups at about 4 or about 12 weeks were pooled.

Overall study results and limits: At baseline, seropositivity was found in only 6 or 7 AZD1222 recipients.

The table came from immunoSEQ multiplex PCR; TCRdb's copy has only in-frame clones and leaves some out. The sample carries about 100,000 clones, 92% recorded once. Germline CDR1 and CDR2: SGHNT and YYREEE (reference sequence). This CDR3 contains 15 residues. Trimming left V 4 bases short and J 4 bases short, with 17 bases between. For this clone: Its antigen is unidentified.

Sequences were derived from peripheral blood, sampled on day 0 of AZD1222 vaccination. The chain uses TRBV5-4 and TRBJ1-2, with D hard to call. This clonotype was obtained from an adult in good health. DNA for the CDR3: TGTGCCAGCAGCCCCGATTATCTCCCGGGCTATGGCTACACCTTC. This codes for CASSPDYLPGYGYTF.